Listed below are T cell receptor beta chains from one sample, sequenced in a study of T cells in Graves' hyperthyroidism and ophthalmopathy. A single record per CDR3 protein comes from TCRdb applying MiXCR to the multiplex PCR reads. The sample contains 500,000 to 650,000 distinct CDR3 sequences, about 15% of which appear only once. Source material: blood. Receptor source: a woman in her 40s with Graves' hyperthyroidism. The conserved cysteine and the conserved F or W are not part of the CDR3 here.

v_call cdr3_aa
TRBV20-1 SARDRHRGLAGSGITDTQY
TRBV9 ASTLGVESRMGEQY
TRBV5-1 ASGLAGTYNEQF
TRBV30 AWSRQGSQPQH
TRBV14 ASSRGRNYEQY
TRBV7-8 ASRIHRQETQY
TRBV20-1 SASQGQGIGYT
TRBV30 AWMMGVRGDLYSPLH
TRBV6-1 ASSFRGETEAF
TRBV2 ASSGEAEGF
TRBV18 ASSGVEGLGQPQH
TRBV10-3 AISVGGAETQY
TRBV20-1 SASHQRGLETQY
TRBV9 ASSVAQEPTDTQY
TRBV18 ASSPGTSGTGGELF
TRBV5-1 ASSLDRPLYEQY
TRBV5-1 ASSKGQGNSPLH
TRBV28 ASSLSSTGGMGTEAF
TRBV3-1 ASSQDLSSGSYEQY
TRBV5-1 ASSPDGRLNTEAF
TRBV11-2 ASSLGGRDSPHRELF
TRBV28 ASSRTSGSRPSSYEQY
TRBV29-1 SVDWGRHTGELF
TRBV12-3/TRBV12-4 ASSEGTMSEKLF
TRBV3-1 ASSQPDLFGDEKLF
TRBV12-3/TRBV12-4 ASSPRTGTGVGQY
TRBV7-8 ASSLVDRNTEAF
TRBV30 AWSRPGRRYEQY
TRBV5-1 ASSLLGQDGYT
TRBV28 ASSSLAGGNYNEQF
TRBV27 ASSLSLGPRDEQF
TRBV11-2 ASSSGLAGGPDETQY
TRBV20-1 SAPGRVSYEQY
TRBV9 ASSVSATGGGYT
TRBV6-6 ASSYSRPDGFYEQY
TRBV10-2 ASSKQGAQGNIQY